This passage covers 18 T cell receptor beta chains from one sample sequenced in a study of molecular identifiers for immune sequencing clone quantification. TCRdb re-analysed the PCR reads in MiXCR, keeping a single row per CDR3 protein. The table has about 640,000 distinct CDR3 sequences, just under 20% seen once; the top ten hold around 0.86%. Sequencing was done on a sample of naive CD8+ T cells from blood, with Jurkat cell RNA spiked in. Specified subset: FACS-sorted CD8+CD4-CCR7+CD45RA+ naive T cells. These receptors originate from a human donor in good health. Some libraries in this study had Jurkat cell RNA spiked in.

This clonotype was picked up many times. This rearrangement joins TRBV4-1 to TRBJ1-1; 7 bases are shared with TRBD1. Germline loops: CDR1 MGHRA, CDR2 YSYEKL. This CDR3 contains 16 residues. The V and J ends lost 2 bases and 1 base, in that order; junction bases with no gene match: 7. CDR3 in amino acids: CASSQSGQASNTEAFF. As DNA, the CDR3 is TGCGCCAGCAGCCAATCTGGACAGGCCTCGAACACTGAAGCTTTCTTT.

This clonotype showed up many times. The J gene is TRBJ2-7, the V gene TRBV28; D call uncertain. This CDR3 has 13 amino acids. Germline CDR1 MDHEN, CDR2 SYDVKM. With 7 bases removed from V and 5 bases from J, the gap between germline ends came to 15 bases. The CDR3 bases are TGTGCCAGCATAGGACCCGACGGCCACGAGCAGTACTTC. Protein sequence: CASIGPDGHEQYF.

This clonotype was observed a handful of times. This chain links TRBV28 with TRBJ1-1; possibly TRBD1 for D (5 bases). V was pared by 11 bases and J by 1 base, with 17 bases between. Germline CDR1 is MDHEN and CDR2 is SYDVKM. The CDR3 is made up of 14 amino acids. The CDR3 sequence: CAASPLRENTEAFF. CDR3 DNA sequence: TGTGCCGCAAGTCCCCTCAGGGAGAACACTGAAGCTTTCTTT.

In this sample, this clonotype turned up many times. V and J are TRBV4-3 and TRBJ1-2; tentatively, D is TRBD1 (5 bases). Germline CDR1 reads LGHNA; CDR2 reads YSLEER. This CDR3 contains 14 residues. V lost 0 bases to trimming and J lost 4 bases, with 9 bases between them. CDR3 nucleotides: TGCGCCAGCAGCCAAGACAGGGTCGGCTATGGCTACACCTTC. Translation: CASSQDRVGYGYTF.

The V call is TRBV5-1, the J call TRBJ2-7; 10 positions agree with TRBD1. Germline V CDR1 and CDR2: SGHRS, YFSETQ. V lost 1 base, J lost 3 bases, and 4 bases stayed unmatched. This CDR3 region has 15 residues. DNA of the CDR3: TGCGCCAGCAGCTTGTGGGACAGGGGTAACTACGAGCAGTACTTC. It codes for CASSLWDRGNYEQYF.

This clonotype was seen many times. The rearrangement uses TRBV7-9 and TRBJ1-5, with D unresolved. Trimming took 1 base from V and 3 from J, leaving 10 bases between them. The CDR3 covers 15 residues. CDR1 is SEHNR and CDR2 is FQNEAQ in the germline V gene (reference sequence). Written as DNA, the CDR3 is TGTGCCAGCAGCTTAGGAGGTTGGGTCAATCAGCCCCAGCATTTT. Amino acids: CASSLGGWVNQPQHF.

Note on this clonotype: A much larger clone differs by one base, so this may be a read error. This chain uses TRBV7-9 with TRBJ1-1, with unresolved D. Germline CDR1 SEHNR, CDR2 FQNEAQ (reference sequence). This CDR3 is built from 12 residues. CDR3 bases: TGTGCCAGCAGCCCCGAGGAGGGTGAAGCTTACTTT. Translation: CASSPEEGEAYF.

A remark on this clonotype: With a much larger clone just one base away, this may be a read error. The missing conserved phenylalanine or tryptophan at the end of this CDR3 makes a read error likely. This sequence joins TRBV6-1 and TRBJ2-7; a weak D match, TRBD2 (5 bases). The CDR3 has 12 residues. Germline V gives CDR1 MNHNS, CDR2 SASEGT. Trimming stripped 8 bases from V and 1 base from J, with 9 bases between. Here the CDR3 reads CASCTGSYEQYY. CDR3 DNA sequence: TGTGCCAGCTGCACGGGGTCCTACGAGCAGTACTAC.

The sample holds a few counts of this clonotype. The chain employs TRBV15 and TRBJ1-5; 8 bases map to TRBD1. J was trimmed by 5 bases and V by 3 bases; bases with no gene match: 9. The germline V gene encodes CDR1 LNHNV and CDR2 YYDKDF (reference sequence). CDR3 size: 16 residues. The CDR3 protein is CATSSPGQGLYQPQHF. The CDR3 nucleotides are TGTGCCACCAGCAGCCCCGGACAGGGCTTATATCAGCCCCAGCATTTT. The full variable domain, completed using reference TRBV15 and TRBJ1-5, is DAMVIQNPRYQVTQFGKPVTLSCSQTLNHNVMYWYQQKSSQAPKLLFHYYDKDFNNEADTPDNFQSRRPNTSFCFLDIRSPGLGDTAMYLCATSSPGQGLYQPQHFGDGTRLSIL.

This chain connects TRBV11-2 to TRBJ1-4; no reliable D call. Germline V CDR1 and CDR2: SGHAT, FQNNGV. The CDR3 is made up of 13 amino acids. V was clipped by 6 bases and J by 11 bases, with 16 bases between them. This CDR3 reads CASSFQGSEKLFF. DNA for the CDR3: TGTGCCAGCAGTTTTCAAGGGAGCGAGAAACTGTTTTTT.

The chain employs TRBV19 and TRBJ2-1, with a possible D match to TRBD1 (5 bases). The CDR3 spans 15 residues. The V gene's germline CDR1 is LNHDA and CDR2 SQIVND (reference sequence). The V and J ends lost 3 bases and 7 bases respectively, with 16 bases between them. The CDR3 DNA reads as TGTGCCAGTAGTATTGGGCAGAGGTCAGGGAATGAGCAGTTCTTC. Translation gives CASSIGQRSGNEQFF.

The chain recombines TRBV27 with TRBJ2-1; the D is unclear. Trimming took off 0 bases at V and 8 bases at J, with 8 bases between the two ends. There are 13 residues in the CDR3. Germline V gene lookup returns CDR1 MNHEY and CDR2 SMNVEV (reference sequence). The CDR3 DNA reads TGTGCCAGCAGTTTATCGGCGCAATATGAGCAGTTCTTC. Its translation: CASSLSAQYEQFF.

This clonotype appeared a few times. This rearrangement joins TRBV28 to TRBJ2-1; weak D call: TRBD1 (7 bases). This CDR3 is 17 amino acids long. Germline CDR1 MDHEN, CDR2 SYDVKM. The V end lost 5 bases, the J end lost 8 bases, and 25 bases lay between the germline ends. This CDR3 is CASSPPRRQGGWDEQFF. In DNA, the CDR3 is TGTGCCAGCAGTCCCCCACGAAGGCAGGGGGGCTGGGATGAGCAGTTCTTC.

This clonotype has a handful of counts. V is TRBV6-2 or TRBV6-3 and J is TRBJ1-1, with 7 bases aligning to TRBD1. With V trimmed by 2 bases and J by 2 bases, 5 bases remained unmatched. Germline-derived CDR1 and CDR2 are MNHEY and SVGEGT. The CDR3 has 15 residues. CDR3 region: CASSYPGQRNTEAFF. The CDR3 DNA follows: TGTGCCAGCAGTTACCCGGGACAGAGAAACACTGAAGCTTTCTTT.

This clonotype was counted a few times. V gene TRBV9 combines with J gene TRBJ2-2; D call uncertain. V gave up 0 bases and J gave up 7 bases, with 16 bases separating them. This CDR3 has 16 residues. Germline V lookup: CDR1 SGDLS, CDR2 YYNGEE. The CDR3 DNA reads TGTGCCAGCAGCGTAGTCGGATATAGTAGCAGCGGGGAGCTGTTTTTT. Its protein is CASSVVGYSSSGELFF.

Points on this clonotype: This may come from a read error, since a much larger clone is one base off. CDR3 sequence (DNA): TGTGCCAGCAGCTCCGTCGCAGGTGAAGCTTTCTTT. This gives the protein CASSSVAGEAFF. The chain links TRBV7-9 to TRBJ1-1; D is unresolved. The V gene lost 4 bases and the J gene lost 7 bases, with 10 bases spanning the gap. Germline V gene sequence: CDR1 SEHNR, CDR2 FQNEAQ (reference sequence). The CDR3 extends over 12 amino acids.

CDR3 coding DNA: TGTGCCAGCAGCTGGGGAGGGGGGACCTGGGAGCAGTTCTTC. Translating it yields CASSWGGGTWEQFF. The chain recombines TRBV5-6 with TRBJ2-1; TRBD2 might be the D (7 bases). V lost 3 bases and J lost 10, with 17 bases in between. This CDR3 has 14 amino acids. CDR1 is SGHDT, CDR2 YYEEEE, per germline.

This clonotype has a handful of counts. The CDR3 sequence is CASRIGWEGSYEQYF. CDR3 DNA sequence: TGTGCCAGCAGAATCGGGTGGGAGGGCAGCTACGAGCAGTACTTC. This chain uses TRBV27 with TRBJ2-7; 7 bases map to TRBD2. The V and J ends lost 6 bases and 3 bases, in that order; junction bases with no gene match: 11. The CDR3 spans 15 residues. Looked up from germline, CDR1 is MNHEY and CDR2 is SMNVEV (reference sequence).